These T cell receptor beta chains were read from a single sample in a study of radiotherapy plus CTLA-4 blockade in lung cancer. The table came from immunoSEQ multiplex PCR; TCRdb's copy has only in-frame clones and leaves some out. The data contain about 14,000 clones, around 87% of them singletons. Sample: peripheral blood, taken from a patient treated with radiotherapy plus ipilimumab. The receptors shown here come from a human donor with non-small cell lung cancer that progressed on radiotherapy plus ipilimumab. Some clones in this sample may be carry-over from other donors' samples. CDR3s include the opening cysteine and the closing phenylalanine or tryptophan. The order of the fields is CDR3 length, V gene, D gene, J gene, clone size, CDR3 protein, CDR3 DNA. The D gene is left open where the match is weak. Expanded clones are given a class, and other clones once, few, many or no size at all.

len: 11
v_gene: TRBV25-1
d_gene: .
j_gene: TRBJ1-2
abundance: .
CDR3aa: CASRRGYGYTF
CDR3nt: TGTGCCAGCAGACGCGGCTATGGCTACACCTTC

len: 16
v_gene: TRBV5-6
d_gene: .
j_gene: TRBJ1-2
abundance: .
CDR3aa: CASSHPGSAYNYGYTF
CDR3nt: TGTGCCAGCAGCCATCCCGGGAGTGCTTATAACTATGGCTACACCTTC

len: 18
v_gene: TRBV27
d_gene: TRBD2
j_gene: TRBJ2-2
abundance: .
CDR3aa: CASSLRLAGGKDTGELFF
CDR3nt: TGTGCCAGCAGTTTACGACTAGCGGGAGGAAAAGACACCGGGGAGCTGTTTTTT

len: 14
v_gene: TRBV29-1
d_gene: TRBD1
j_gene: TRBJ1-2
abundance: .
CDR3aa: CSVETGQGDYGYTF
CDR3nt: TGCAGCGTGGAGACTGGACAGGGGGACTATGGCTACACCTTC

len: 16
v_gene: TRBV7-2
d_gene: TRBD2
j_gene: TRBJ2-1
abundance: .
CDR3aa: CASSLKSLGRVGEQFF
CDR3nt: TGTGCCAGCAGCCTTAAAAGTCTCGGGAGGGTGGGTGAGCAGTTCTTC

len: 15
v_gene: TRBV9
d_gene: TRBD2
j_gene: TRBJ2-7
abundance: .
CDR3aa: CASSPGTSTPYEQYF
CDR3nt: TGTGCCAGCAGCCCGGGGACTAGCACACCCTACGAGCAGTACTTC

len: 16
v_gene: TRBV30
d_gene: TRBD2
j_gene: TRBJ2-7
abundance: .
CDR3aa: CAWSTSPGLAVYEQYF
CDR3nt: TGTGCCTGGAGTACTTCGCCGGGACTAGCGGTCTACGAGCAGTACTTC

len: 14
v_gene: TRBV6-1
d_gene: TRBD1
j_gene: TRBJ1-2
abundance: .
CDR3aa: CAISRDRGNYGYTF
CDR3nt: TGTGCCATTTCCCGGGACAGGGGCAACTATGGCTACACCTTC

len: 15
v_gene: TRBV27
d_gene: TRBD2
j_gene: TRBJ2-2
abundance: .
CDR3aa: CASTWGLANTGELFF
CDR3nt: TGTGCCAGTACGTGGGGACTAGCGAACACCGGGGAGCTGTTTTTT

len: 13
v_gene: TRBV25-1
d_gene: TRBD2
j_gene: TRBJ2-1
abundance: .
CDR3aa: CASRTSGRNEQFF
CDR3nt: TGTGCCAGCAGGACTAGCGGGAGAAATGAGCAGTTCTTC

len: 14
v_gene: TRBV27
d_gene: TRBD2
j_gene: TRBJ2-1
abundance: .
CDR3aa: CASRPGLLYNEQFF
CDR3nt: TGTGCCAGCAGGCCGGGACTACTCTACAATGAGCAGTTCTTC

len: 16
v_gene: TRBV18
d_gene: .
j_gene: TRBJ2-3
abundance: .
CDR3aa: CASSNLGGGATDTQYF
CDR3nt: TGTGCCAGCTCCAACCTCGGAGGGGGGGCGACAGATACGCAGTATTTT

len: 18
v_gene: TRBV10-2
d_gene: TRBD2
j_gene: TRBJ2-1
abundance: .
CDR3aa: CASSGGTSGRALRNEQFF
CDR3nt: TGCGCCAGCAGTGGCGGGACTAGCGGGAGGGCCCTTCGAAATGAGCAGTTCTTC

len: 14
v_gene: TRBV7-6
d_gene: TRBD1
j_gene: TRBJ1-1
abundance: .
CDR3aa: CASSPKGAYTEAFF
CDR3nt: TGTGCCAGCAGCCCCAAGGGGGCGTACACTGAAGCTTTCTTT

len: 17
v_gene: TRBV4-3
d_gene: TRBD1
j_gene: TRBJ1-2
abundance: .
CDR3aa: CASSLLLDRGPNYGYTF
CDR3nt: TGCGCCAGCAGCCTACTACTGGACAGGGGGCCTAACTATGGCTACACCTTC

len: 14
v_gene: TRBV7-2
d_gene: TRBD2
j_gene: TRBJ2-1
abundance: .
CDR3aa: CASSLGRTSNEQFF
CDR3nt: TGTGCCAGCAGCTTAGGGCGGACTAGCAATGAGCAGTTCTTC

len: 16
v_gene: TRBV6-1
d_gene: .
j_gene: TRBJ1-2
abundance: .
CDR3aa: CASSEGGGDQNYGYTF
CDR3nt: TGTGCCAGCAGTGAAGGGGGGGGTGATCAGAACTATGGCTACACCTTC

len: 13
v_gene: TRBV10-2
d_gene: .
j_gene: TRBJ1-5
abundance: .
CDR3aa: CASSYQGNQPQHF
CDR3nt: TGCGCCAGCAGTTACCAGGGTAATCAGCCCCAGCATTTT

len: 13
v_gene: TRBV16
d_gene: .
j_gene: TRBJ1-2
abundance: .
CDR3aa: CASSPGEGYGYTF
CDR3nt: TGTGCCAGCAGCCCGGGAGAGGGCTATGGCTACACCTTC

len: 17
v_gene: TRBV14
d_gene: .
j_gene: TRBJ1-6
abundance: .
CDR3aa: CASSQVSSSSYNSPLHF
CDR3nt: TGTGCCAGCAGCCAAGTTTCCTCGAGCTCCTATAATTCACCCCTCCACTTT

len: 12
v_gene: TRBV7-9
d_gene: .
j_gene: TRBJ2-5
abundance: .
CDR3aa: CASSTGLETQYF
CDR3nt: TGTGCCAGCAGCACAGGGCTGGAGACCCAGTACTTC

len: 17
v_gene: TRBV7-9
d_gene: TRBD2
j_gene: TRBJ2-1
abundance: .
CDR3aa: CASSLAISAGENNEQFF
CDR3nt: TGTGCCAGCAGCTTAGCGATATCAGCGGGAGAGAACAATGAGCAGTTCTTC

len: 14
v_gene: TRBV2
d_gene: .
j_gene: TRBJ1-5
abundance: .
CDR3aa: CASSSGVKILPQHF
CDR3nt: TGTGCCAGCAGTTCGGGGGTTAAAATTTTGCCCCAGCATTTT

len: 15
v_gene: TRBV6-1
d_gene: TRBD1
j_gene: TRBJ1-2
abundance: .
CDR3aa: CASSEKGAKSYGYTF
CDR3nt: TGTGCCAGCAGTGAAAAGGGGGCGAAAAGCTATGGCTACACCTTC

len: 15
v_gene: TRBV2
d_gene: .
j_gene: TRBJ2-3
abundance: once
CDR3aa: CASSEAPGGIDTQYF
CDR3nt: TGTGCCAGCAGTGAAGCGCCGGGGGGCATAGATACGCAGTATTTT

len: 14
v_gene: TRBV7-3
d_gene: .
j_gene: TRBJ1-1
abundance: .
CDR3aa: CASSFDGGRPEAFF
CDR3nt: TGTGCCAGCAGCTTTGACGGGGGAAGGCCTGAAGCTTTCTTT

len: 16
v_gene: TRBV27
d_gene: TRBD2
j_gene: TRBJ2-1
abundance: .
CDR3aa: CASSFQREGVFNEQFF
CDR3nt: TGTGCCAGCAGTTTCCAGCGGGAGGGGGTATTTAATGAGCAGTTCTTC

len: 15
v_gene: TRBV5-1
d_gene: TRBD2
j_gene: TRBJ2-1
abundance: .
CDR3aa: CASSLASGVYNEQFF
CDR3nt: TGCGCCAGCAGCTTGGCTAGCGGGGTGTACAATGAGCAGTTCTTC

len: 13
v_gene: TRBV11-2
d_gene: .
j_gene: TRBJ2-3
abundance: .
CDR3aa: CASSLAGPYTQYF
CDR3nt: TGTGCCAGCAGCTTAGCAGGGCCGTATACGCAGTATTTT

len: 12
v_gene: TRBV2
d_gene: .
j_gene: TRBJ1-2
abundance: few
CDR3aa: CASSENSYGYTF
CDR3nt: TGTGCCAGCAGTGAAAACAGCTATGGCTACACCTTC

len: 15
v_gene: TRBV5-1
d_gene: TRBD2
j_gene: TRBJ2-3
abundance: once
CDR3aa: CASSSGLADSDTQYF
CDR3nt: TGCGCCAGCAGCTCGGGACTAGCGGACTCAGATACGCAGTATTTT

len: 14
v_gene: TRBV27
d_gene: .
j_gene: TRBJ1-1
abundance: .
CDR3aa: CASSFSPTATEAFF
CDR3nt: TGTGCCAGCAGTTTTTCTCCGACAGCCACTGAAGCTTTCTTT

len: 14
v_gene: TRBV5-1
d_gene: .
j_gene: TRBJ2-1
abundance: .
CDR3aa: CASSVDSGADEQFF
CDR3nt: TGCGCCAGCAGCGTGGATTCAGGGGCTGATGAGCAGTTCTTC

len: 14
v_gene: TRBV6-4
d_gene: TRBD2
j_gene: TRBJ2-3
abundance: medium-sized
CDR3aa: CASSDLAGEDTQYF
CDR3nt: TGTGCCAGCAGTGACCTAGCGGGGGAAGATACGCAGTATTTT

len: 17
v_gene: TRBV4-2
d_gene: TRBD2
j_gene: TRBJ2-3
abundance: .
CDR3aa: CASSQYLAGGLTDTQYF
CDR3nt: TGTGCCAGCAGCCAATATCTAGCGGGAGGCCTCACAGATACGCAGTATTTT

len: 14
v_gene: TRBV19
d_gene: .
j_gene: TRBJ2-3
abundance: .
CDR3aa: CASSLGLGADTQYF
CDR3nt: TGTGCCAGTAGTCTCGGACTCGGGGCAGATACGCAGTATTTT

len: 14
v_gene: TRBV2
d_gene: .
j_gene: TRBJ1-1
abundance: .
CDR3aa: CAGRPRVGYAEAFF
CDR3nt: TGTGCCGGTCGCCCCAGGGTCGGGTACGCTGAAGCTTTCTTT

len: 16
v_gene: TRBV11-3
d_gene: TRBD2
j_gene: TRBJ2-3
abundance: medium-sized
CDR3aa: CASSPQSGTSDHTQYF
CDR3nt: TGTGCCAGCAGCCCCCAAAGCGGGACTAGCGACCATACGCAGTATTTT

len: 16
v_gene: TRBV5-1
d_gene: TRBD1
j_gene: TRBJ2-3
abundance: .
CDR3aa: CASSFVGQGATDTQYF
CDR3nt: TGCGCCAGCAGCTTTGTCGGACAGGGGGCGACAGATACGCAGTATTTT

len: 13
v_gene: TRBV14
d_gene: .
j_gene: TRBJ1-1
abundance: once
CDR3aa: CASSLLGGSEAFF
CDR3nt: TGTGCCAGCAGCCTACTCGGGGGATCTGAAGCTTTCTTT

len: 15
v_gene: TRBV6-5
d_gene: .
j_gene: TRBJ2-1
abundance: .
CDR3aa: CASSLGRFSYNEQFF
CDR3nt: TGTGCCAGCAGTTTGGGGCGGTTCTCCTACAATGAGCAGTTCTTC

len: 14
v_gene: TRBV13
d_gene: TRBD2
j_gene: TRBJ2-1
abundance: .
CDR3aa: CASRTSGGANEQFF
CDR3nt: TGTGCCAGCAGGACTAGCGGGGGGGCCAATGAGCAGTTCTTC

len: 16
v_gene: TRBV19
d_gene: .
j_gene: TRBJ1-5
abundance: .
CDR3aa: CASSPGQRWSNQPQHF
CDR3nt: TGTGCCAGTAGTCCAGGACAGCGCTGGAGCAATCAGCCCCAGCATTTT

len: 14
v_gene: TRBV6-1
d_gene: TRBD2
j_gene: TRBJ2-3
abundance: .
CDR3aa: CASSSGGAGDTQYF
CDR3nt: TGTGCCAGCAGCAGCGGGGGGGCCGGGGATACGCAGTATTTT

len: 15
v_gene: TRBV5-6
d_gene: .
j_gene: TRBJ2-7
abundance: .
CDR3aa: CASSLQGRGSYEQYF
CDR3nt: TGTGCCAGCAGCTTGCAGGGCAGGGGTTCGTACGAGCAGTACTTC

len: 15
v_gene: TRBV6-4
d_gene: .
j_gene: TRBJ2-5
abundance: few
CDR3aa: CASSGRQALQETQYF
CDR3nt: TGTGCCAGCAGTGGCCGACAGGCTCTTCAAGAGACCCAGTACTTC

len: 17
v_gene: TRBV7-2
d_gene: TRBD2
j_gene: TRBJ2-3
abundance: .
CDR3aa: CASSLGRLAGKTDTQYF
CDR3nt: TGTGCCAGCAGCTTAGGCCGACTAGCGGGGAAAACCGATACGCAGTATTTT

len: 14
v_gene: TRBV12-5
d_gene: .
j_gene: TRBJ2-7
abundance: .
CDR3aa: CASGSGTRTYEQYF
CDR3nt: TGTGCTAGTGGTTCCGGGACAAGGACCTACGAGCAGTACTTC

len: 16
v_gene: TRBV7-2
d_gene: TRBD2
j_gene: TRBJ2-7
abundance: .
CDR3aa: CASSIPGLGFSYEQYF
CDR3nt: TGTGCCAGCAGCATACCGGGACTAGGGTTCTCCTACGAGCAGTACTTC

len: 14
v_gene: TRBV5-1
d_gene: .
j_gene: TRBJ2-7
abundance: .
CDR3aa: CASSLFEQGIEQYF
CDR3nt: TGCGCCAGCAGCTTGTTTGAACAGGGAATCGAGCAGTACTTC

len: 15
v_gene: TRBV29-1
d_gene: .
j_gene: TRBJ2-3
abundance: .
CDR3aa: CSVALTGWGTDTQYF
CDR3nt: TGCAGCGTGGCCCTTACAGGGTGGGGCACAGATACGCAGTATTTT

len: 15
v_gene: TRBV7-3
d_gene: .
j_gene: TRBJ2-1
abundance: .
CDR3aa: CASSSNAGTYNEQFF
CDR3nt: TGTGCCAGCAGCTCTAACGCGGGGACCTACAATGAGCAGTTCTTC

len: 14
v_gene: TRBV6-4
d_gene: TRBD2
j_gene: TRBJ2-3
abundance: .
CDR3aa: CASSASGSTDTQYF
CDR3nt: TGTGCCAGCAGTGCTAGCGGGAGCACAGATACGCAGTATTTT

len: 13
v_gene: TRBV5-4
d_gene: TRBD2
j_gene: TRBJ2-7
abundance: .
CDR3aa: CASRAGLAYEQYF
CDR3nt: TGTGCCAGCCGGGCGGGACTAGCCTACGAGCAGTACTTC

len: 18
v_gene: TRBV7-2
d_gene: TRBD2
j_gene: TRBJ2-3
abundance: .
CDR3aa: CASSYWAPGLAGGYTQYF
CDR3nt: TGTGCCAGCAGCTATTGGGCTCCGGGACTAGCGGGAGGGTATACGCAGTATTTT

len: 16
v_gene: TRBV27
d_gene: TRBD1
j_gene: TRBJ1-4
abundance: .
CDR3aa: CASSKTWDRTNEKLFF
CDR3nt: TGTGCCAGCAGTAAAACCTGGGACAGAACTAATGAAAAACTGTTTTTT

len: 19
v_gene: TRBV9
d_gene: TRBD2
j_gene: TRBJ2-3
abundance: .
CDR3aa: CASSVEGLAGIDSTDTQYF
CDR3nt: TGTGCCAGCAGCGTAGAAGGGCTAGCGGGGATCGATAGCACAGATACGCAGTATTTT